The sequence of this T cell receptor beta chain was determined in a study of blood T cell repertoires in COVID-19. Across the study: For recovered donors of Cohort 3, there were two negative PCRs, clearance, or symptom resolution. COVID-19 samples collected from the United States, Italy and Spain covered acute and convalescent phases. From T cells, B-cell-depleted T cells, or PBMCs came the material, which was cDNA or gDNA.

Authors' analysis steps: Estimates of nucleated cell counts were drawn from the amplification of reference gene primers. TCRdb keeps only in-frame clones here, not all; method: immunoSEQ multiplex PCR. The V and J calls and clone size come from that table; D and trimming were worked out from the DNA. The sample consists of around 190,000 clones, 86% of them appearing once. Germline V lookup: CDR1 LNHDA, CDR2 SQIVND (reference sequence). Trimming took 4 bases from V and 0 from J, leaving 10 bases between them. The CDR3 is made up of 15 amino acids. Material for sequencing was PBMCs or T cells enriched from blood (not recorded which). The clonotype comes from a middle-aged woman in a cohort exposed to, infected with or recovered from COVID-19 (not recorded which). This sequence joins TRBV19 and TRBJ2-1; D may be TRBD2 (6 bases). The CDR3 region is CASSTGLRSYNEQFF. CDR3 sequence (DNA): TGTGCCAGTAGTACGGGACTCCGCTCCTACAATGAGCAGTTCTTC.